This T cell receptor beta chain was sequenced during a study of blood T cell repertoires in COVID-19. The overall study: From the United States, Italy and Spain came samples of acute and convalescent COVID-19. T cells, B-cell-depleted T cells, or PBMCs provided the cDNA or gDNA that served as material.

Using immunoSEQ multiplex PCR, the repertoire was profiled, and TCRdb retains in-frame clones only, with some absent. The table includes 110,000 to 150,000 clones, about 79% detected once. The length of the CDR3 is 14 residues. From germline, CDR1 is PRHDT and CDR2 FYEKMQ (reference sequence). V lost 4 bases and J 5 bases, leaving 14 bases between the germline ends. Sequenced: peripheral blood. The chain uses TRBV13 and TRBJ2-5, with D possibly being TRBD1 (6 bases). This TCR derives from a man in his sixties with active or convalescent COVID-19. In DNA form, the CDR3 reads TGTGCCAGCAGCTCGCAGGGGAAGGATGAGACCCAGTACTTC. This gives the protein CASSSQGKDETQYF.